This T cell receptor (beta chain) was recorded in a study of cytomegalovirus exposure and HLA in healthy donors. Study results and limitations: It was likely that a cluster of highly shared sequence variants was a sequencing artifact.

13 Jbeta primers and 60 Vbeta primers were used for the PCR. TCRdb's table, derived via immunoSEQ multiplex PCR, lists solely in-frame clones and lacks some. The sample records around 90,000 clones, roughly 79% being singletons. Germline V gene sequence: CDR1 SNHLY, CDR2 FYNNEI. V gave up 1 base and J gave up 7 bases; unmatched junction bases: 5. The CDR3 length is 15 residues. Note on this clone: Its antigen is unknown.

The TCR originated in a man aged 25 to 45 in good health and CMV-seronegative. The sequenced material came from PBMCs. V and J are TRBV2 and TRBJ2-1; 9 nucleotides line up with TRBD2. CDR3 sequence: CASSEVAGAKNEQFF. CDR3 DNA: TGTGCCAGCAGTGAAGTAGCGGGAGCGAAAAATGAGCAGTTCTTC.